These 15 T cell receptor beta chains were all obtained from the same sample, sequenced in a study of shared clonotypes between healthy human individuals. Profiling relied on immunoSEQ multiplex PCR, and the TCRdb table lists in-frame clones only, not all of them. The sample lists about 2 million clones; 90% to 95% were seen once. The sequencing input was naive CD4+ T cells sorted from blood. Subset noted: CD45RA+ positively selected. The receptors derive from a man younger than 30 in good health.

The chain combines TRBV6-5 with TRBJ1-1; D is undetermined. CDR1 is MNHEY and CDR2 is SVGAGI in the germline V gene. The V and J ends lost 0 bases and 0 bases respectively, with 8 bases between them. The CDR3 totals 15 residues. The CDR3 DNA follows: TGTGCCAGCAGTTACTCGAGTTCGGTGAACACTGAAGCTTTCTTT. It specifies CASSYSSSVNTEAFF.

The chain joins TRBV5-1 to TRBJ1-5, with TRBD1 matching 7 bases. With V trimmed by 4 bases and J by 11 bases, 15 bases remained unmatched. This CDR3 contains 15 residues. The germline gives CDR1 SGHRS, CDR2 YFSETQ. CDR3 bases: TGCGCCAGCAGCCGTGTAGGAGGGGGCCAAGGGGCCCAGCATTTT. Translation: CASSRVGGGQGAQHF.

CDR3 region: CASSLRGRVIQPQHF. The CDR3 bases are TGTGCCAGCAGTCTCCGGGGCAGGGTGATTCAGCCCCAGCATTTT. The rearrangement links TRBV5-6 to TRBJ1-5; TRBD1 is a possible D gene (5 bases). CDR1 is SGHDT and CDR2 is YYEEEE in the germline V gene. Deletions cut 5 bases from V and 6 bases from J, with 18 bases between. The CDR3 length is 15 residues. Using reference TRBV5-6 and TRBJ1-5 for the parts outside the CDR3, the full variable domain is DAGVTQSPTHLIKTRGQQVTLRCSPKSGHDTVSWYQQALGQGPQFIFQYYEEEERQRGNFPDRFSGHQFPNYSSELNVNALLLGDSALYLCASSLRGRVIQPQHFGDGTRLSIL.

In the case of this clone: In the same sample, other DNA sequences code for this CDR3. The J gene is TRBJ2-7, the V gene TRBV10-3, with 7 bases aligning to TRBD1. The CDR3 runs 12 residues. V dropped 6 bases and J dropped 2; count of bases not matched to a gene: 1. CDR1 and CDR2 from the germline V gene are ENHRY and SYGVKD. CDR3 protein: CAISQGAYEQYF. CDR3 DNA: TGTGCCATCAGCCAGGGGGCCTACGAGCAGTACTTC.

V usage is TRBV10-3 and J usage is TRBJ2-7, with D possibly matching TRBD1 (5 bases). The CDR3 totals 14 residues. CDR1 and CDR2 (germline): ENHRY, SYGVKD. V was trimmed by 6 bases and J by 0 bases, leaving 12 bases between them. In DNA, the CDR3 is TGTGCCATCAGGCGGCCAGGGTCCTCCTACGAGCAGTACTTC. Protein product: CAIRRPGSSYEQYF.

DNA for the CDR3: TGTGCCACTTCTAGTGGGCCTTCCTACGAGCAGTACTTC. Residues: CATSSGPSYEQYF. The chain carries TRBV25-1 and TRBJ2-7; D not resolved. CDR1 and CDR2 (germline): MGHDK, SYGVNS. V lost 10 bases and J 1 base, leaving 14 bases between the germline ends. The CDR3 runs to 13 residues.

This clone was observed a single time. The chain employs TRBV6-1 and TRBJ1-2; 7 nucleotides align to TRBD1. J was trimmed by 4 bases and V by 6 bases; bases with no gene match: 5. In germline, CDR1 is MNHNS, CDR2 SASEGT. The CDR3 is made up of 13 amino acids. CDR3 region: CASRGGQIYGYTF. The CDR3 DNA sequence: TGTGCCAGCAGGGGGGGACAGATCTATGGCTACACCTTC.

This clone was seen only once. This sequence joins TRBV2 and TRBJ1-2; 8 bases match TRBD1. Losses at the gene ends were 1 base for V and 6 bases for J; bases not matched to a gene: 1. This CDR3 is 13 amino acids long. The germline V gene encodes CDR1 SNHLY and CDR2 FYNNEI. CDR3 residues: CASSEEQGDGYTF. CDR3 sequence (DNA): TGTGCCAGCAGTGAAGAACAGGGGGATGGCTACACCTTC.

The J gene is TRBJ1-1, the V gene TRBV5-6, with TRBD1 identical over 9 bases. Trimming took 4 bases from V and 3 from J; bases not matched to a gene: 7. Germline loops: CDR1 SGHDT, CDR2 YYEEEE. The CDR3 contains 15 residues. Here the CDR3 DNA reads TGTGCCAGCAGCCAGACGGGACAGGGTTACACTGAAGCTTTCTTT. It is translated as CASSQTGQGYTEAFF.

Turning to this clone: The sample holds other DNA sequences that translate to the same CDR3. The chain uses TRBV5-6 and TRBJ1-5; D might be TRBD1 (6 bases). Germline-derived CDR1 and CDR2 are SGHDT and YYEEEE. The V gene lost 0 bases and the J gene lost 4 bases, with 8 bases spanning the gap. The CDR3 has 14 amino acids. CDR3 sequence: CASSLGRGNQPQHF. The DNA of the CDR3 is TGTGCCAGCAGCTTGGGCAGGGGAAATCAGCCCCAGCATTTT. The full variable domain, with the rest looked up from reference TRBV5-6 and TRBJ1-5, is DAGVTQSPTHLIKTRGQQVTLRCSPKSGHDTVSWYQQALGQGPQFIFQYYEEEERQRGNFPDRFSGHQFPNYSSELNVNALLLGDSALYLCASSLGRGNQPQHFGDGTRLSIL.

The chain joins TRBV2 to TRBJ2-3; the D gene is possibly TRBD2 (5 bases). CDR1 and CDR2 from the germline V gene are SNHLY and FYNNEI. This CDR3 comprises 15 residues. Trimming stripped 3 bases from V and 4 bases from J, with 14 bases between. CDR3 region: CASSDPGISADTQYF. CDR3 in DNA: TGTGCCAGCAGTGATCCGGGGATTTCCGCAGATACGCAGTATTTT. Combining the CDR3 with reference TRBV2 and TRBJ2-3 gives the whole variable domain EPEVTQTPSHQVTQMGQEVILRCVPISNHLYFYWYRQILGQKVEFLVSFYNNEISEKSEIFDDQFSVERPDGSNFTLKIRSTKLEDSAMYFCASSDPGISADTQYFGPGTRLTVL.

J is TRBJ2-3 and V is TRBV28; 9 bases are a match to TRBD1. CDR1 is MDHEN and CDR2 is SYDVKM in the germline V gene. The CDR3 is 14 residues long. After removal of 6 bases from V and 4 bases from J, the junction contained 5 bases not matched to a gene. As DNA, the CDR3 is TGTGCCAGCAGCCCGGGACAGGGTCCAGATACGCAGTATTTT. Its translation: CASSPGQGPDTQYF.

CDR3 in DNA: TGTGCCAGCAGTCCATCCGGGACTGGACTAGTAGGTACGCAGTATTTT. Its protein is CASSPSGTGLVGTQYF. This chain joins TRBV6-6 and TRBJ2-3; 7 bases agree with TRBD2. The CDR3 extends over 16 amino acids. Germline CDR1 reads MNHNY; CDR2 reads SVGAGI (reference sequence). V was pared by 5 bases and J by 8 bases, with 16 bases of the junction left unmatched.

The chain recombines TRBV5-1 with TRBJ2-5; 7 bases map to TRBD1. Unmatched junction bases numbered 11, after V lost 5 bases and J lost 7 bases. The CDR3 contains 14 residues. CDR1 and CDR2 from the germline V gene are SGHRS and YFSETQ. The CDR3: CASRIGTAPGTQYF. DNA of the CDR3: TGCGCCAGCAGAATTGGGACAGCCCCAGGGACCCAGTACTTC.

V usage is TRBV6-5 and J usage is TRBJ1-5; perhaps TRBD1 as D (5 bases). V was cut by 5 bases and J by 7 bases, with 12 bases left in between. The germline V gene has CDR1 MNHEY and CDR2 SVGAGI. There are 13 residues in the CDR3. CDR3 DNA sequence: TGTGCCAGCAGTAACGGGGGATTGCAGCCCCAGCATTTT. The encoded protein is CASSNGGLQPQHF.